This T cell receptor (beta chain) was documented in a study of shared clonotypes between healthy human individuals. Study outcomes and limitations: How much donors shared clonotypes was expected to be affected by sequencing depth. Apart from blood, nothing was sampled; tissue repertoires likely differ. The donor pool, a small one, limited the genetic and exposure-history diversity represented.

A note on this clone: Its antigen is not identified.

CDR3 length: 16 residues. CDR1 and CDR2 (germline): SGHRS, YFSETQ. After removal of 4 bases from V and 4 bases from J, the junction contained 7 bases not matched to a gene. Donors, healthy HIV-negative adults, lacked recent acute infections or vaccinations. The method was immunoSEQ multiplex PCR; TCRdb's version includes in-frame clones alone and lacks a portion of them. The data hold approximately 740,000 clones, with about 74% observed a single time. The sequenced material came from memory CD4+ T cells sorted from blood. This sample's subset: CD45RA-negative fraction. The sequence came from a woman in her 30s in good health. The genes are TRBV5-1 and TRBJ2-3; 12 nucleotides match TRBD2. CDR3 DNA sequence: TGCGCCAGCAGCCTCGGACTAGCGGGAATGGCAGATACGCAGTATTTT. The encoded protein is CASSLGLAGMADTQYF.